The 12 T cell receptor beta chains below come from one sample, sequenced in a study of vaccination effects on CD4 cells after COVID-19. TCRdb's copy holds only in-frame clones and misses some; the assay was immunoSEQ multiplex PCR. The sample shows around 40,000 clones, roughly 70% of them seen only once. What these receptors recognize is not known. CD4+ T cells specific for antigen were expanded with viral peptide pools by the ViraFEST assay before sequencing. Subsequent to a culture period of under 11 days, CD4+ T cells were isolated. The individual was infected with SARS-CoV-2 between March and December 2020, as confirmed by PCR. The material was CD4+ T cells from PBMCs cultured with a peptide pool, obtained before COVID-19 vaccination. The receptors stem from a human donor who had a prior SARS-CoV-2 infection.

The chain is built from TRBV11-2 and TRBJ2-3; D is possibly TRBD2 (5 bases). The CDR3 consists of 16 residues. Germline CDR1 reads SGHAT; CDR2 reads FQNNGV. V lost 5 bases and J lost 0, with 15 bases in between. CDR3 nucleotides: TGTGCCAGCAGCCCAGGCGGGTGGACTAGCACAGATACGCAGTATTTT. It yields the protein CASSPGGWTSTDTQYF.

This clone was picked up a small number of times. The sample holds other DNA sequences that translate to the same CDR3. The chain couples TRBV2 to TRBJ1-5; tentatively, D is TRBD1 (5 bases). The germline V gene encodes CDR1 SNHLY and CDR2 FYNNEI. V lost 2 bases to trimming and J lost 4 bases, with 9 bases between them. CDR3 length equals 14 residues. CDR3 bases: TGTGCCAGCAGTGAAACAGGCCTTAATCAGCCCCAGCATTTT. Translating it yields CASSETGLNQPQHF.

CDR3 protein: CASSMYRRGWREKLFF. The CDR3 DNA follows: TGTGCCAGCAGCATGTACAGGCGGGGCTGGAGAGAAAAACTGTTTTTT. This chain uses TRBV11-2 with TRBJ1-4; TRBD1 is a possible D gene (5 bases). The V gene's germline CDR1 is SGHAT and CDR2 FQNNGV. The CDR3 covers 16 residues. Trimming removed 5 bases from V and 8 bases from J, with 21 bases in between.

The gene calls are TRBV3-1 (or the pseudogene TRBV3-2) and TRBJ2-7; a possible D gene is TRBD1 (6 bases). From germline, CDR1 is LGHDT and CDR2 YNNKEL (reference sequence). The germline V and J ends were trimmed by 0 bases and 2 bases, with 17 bases remaining between them. There are 17 residues in the CDR3. As DNA, the CDR3 is TGTGCCAGCAGCCAAGAGCTTTATCAGGGACACACCTACGAGCAGTACTTC. It specifies CASSQELYQGHTYEQYF.

The rearrangement links TRBV9 to TRBJ2-2, with unresolved D. Trimming pared 6 bases from V and 7 bases from J, leaving 10 bases between. CDR3 length: 12 residues. CDR1 SGDLS and CDR2 YYNGEE come from the germline V gene. CDR3 bases: TGTGCCAGCAAGGTGGGCGGCGGGGAGCTGTTTTTT. Translating it yields CASKVGGGELFF.

The V gene is TRBV6-6, the J gene TRBJ1-5; no firm D call. The CDR3 extends over 9 amino acids. Per germline, CDR1 MNHNY and CDR2 SVGAGI (reference sequence). The V end was cut by 8 bases, the J end by 9 bases, with 5 bases between. The CDR3 protein is CASLVPQHF. CDR3 nucleotides: TGTGCCAGCTTAGTGCCCCAGCATTTT.

This clone appeared once. The V call is TRBV5-4, the J call TRBJ2-2, with 7 bases lining up with TRBD2. The CDR3 totals 15 residues. The junction had 2 bases not matched to a gene; V was cut back by 2 bases and J by 1 base. CDR1 and CDR2 from the germline V gene are SGHNT and YYREEE (reference sequence). The CDR3 DNA reads as TGTGCCAGCAGCTTATCGGGGGGGAACACCGGGGAGCTGTTTTTT. Translation: CASSLSGGNTGELFF.

The chain couples TRBV7-9 to TRBJ2-1; tentative D call: TRBD2 (5 bases). V dropped 1 base and J dropped 6 bases, with 7 bases sitting between them. This CDR3 is 13 amino acids long. The germline CDR1 and CDR2 sequences are SEHNR and FQNEAQ (reference sequence). The CDR3 protein is CASSLEAGNEQFF. The CDR3 bases are TGTGCCAGCAGCTTAGAGGCGGGCAATGAGCAGTTCTTC.

CDR3 coding DNA: TGTGCCACCAGCACGACAAGGGGTACTGCCTATGGCTACACCTTC. It encodes CATSTTRGTAYGYTF. V usage is TRBV15 and J usage is TRBJ1-2, with a possible D match to TRBD1 (5 bases). Germline V gene lookup returns CDR1 LNHNV and CDR2 YYDKDF (reference sequence). With 4 bases removed from V and 4 bases from J, the gap between germline ends came to 16 bases. The CDR3 is 15 residues long.

This clone was observed a single time. The chain employs TRBV18 and TRBJ2-5, with D perhaps given as TRBD1 or TRBD2 (5 bases each). The germline V gene has CDR1 KGHSH and CDR2 LQKENI. This CDR3 is 13 amino acids long. V was cut by 3 bases and J by 5 bases, with 10 bases left in between. For the CDR3, the DNA is TGTGCCAGCTCACCTGGGACGCAGGAGACCCAGTACTTC. This sequence encodes CASSPGTQETQYF.

This chain connects TRBV29-1 to TRBJ2-5; weak D call: TRBD1 (6 bases). CDR1 and CDR2 (germline): SQVTM, ANQGSEA. The V gene lost 7 bases and the J gene lost 2 bases, with 17 bases spanning the gap. CDR3 length equals 14 residues. The CDR3 DNA reads as TGCAGCGCTTGCTGGTGGGGGCAACAAGAGACCCAGTACTTC. It specifies CSACWWGQQETQYF.

The DNA for the CDR3 is TGTGCCAGCAGCGTAGACCCGGACCCCGTCAGATCTGGAAACACCATATATTTT. Translating it yields CASSVDPDPVRSGNTIYF. The chain joins TRBV9 to TRBJ1-3; unclear D gene. V gave up 0 bases and J gave up 1 base, with 17 bases separating them. The CDR3 loop spans 18 amino acids. Germline CDR1 SGDLS, CDR2 YYNGEE.